This T cell receptor beta chain was captured by sequencing in a study of blood T cells in healthy people across ages. The use of a sample-barcoded 5' primer and a J-beta primer mix characterized a second PCR of roughly 6 to 11 cycles. TCRdb fed the 5' RACE reads into MiXCR, producing one record per CDR3 protein. The data contain approximately 800,000 distinct CDR3 sequences, roughly 50% of them seen just once; the ten biggest clones take up about 42%. Per the germline V gene, CDR1 is SGHRS and CDR2 is YFSETQ. The CDR3 covers 15 residues. Trimming removed 7 bases from V and 0 bases from J, with 14 bases in between.

This TCR came from an older man in good health. Material for sequencing was blood. The chain has TRBV5-1 and TRBJ2-1; D assignment may be TRBD1 or TRBD2 (5 bases each). CDR3 in DNA: TGCGCCAGCGAAGAACGGGACCCCTCCTACAATGAGCAGTTCTTC. Translation gives CASEERDPSYNEQFF.